Listed below are T cell receptor beta chains from one sample, sequenced in a study of regulatory T cells in long-lasting Graves disease. TCRdb ran MiXCR on the multiplex PCR reads and lists one entry per CDR3 protein. Of hundreds of thousands of distinct CDR3 sequences in the sample, 15% to 20% were seen once. The same sample was also used in a study of T cells in Graves' hyperthyroidism and ophthalmopathy.

This sample comprised peripheral blood mononuclear cells (PBMCs), obtained at new diagnosis, from a patient treated with antithyroid drugs. The origin of the receptors is a woman in her 30s with Graves disease. Each CDR3 is given with its conserved first and last residue. D genes are given only for firm matches. Size tells how often a clone was seen (once, few, many) or the class of an expanded clone, and some rows leave it out.

J,size,D,V,CDR3,DNA
TRBJ1-2,.,.,TRBV19,CATDGGQSYGYTF,TGTGCCACCGACGGGGGCCAAAGCTATGGCTACACCTTC
TRBJ1-4,.,.,TRBV7-2,CASSLVTAEKLFF,TGTGCCAGCAGCTTAGTCACAGCTGAAAAACTGTTTTTT
TRBJ2-3,.,TRBD2,TRBV30,CAWSEGLAGGEQYF,TGTGCCTGGAGCGAGGGACTAGCGGGAGGAGAGCAGTATTTT
TRBJ1-3,.,.,TRBV4-1,CASSQGPGLSGNTIYF,TGCGCCAGCAGCCAAGGACCGGGCCTCTCTGGAAACACCATATATTTT
TRBJ1-1,many,.,TRBV28,CASSLPSRIRTRAFF,TGTGCCAGCAGTTTACCGTCAAGGATTAGGACGAGGGCTTTCTTT
TRBJ2-7,.,.,TRBV4-1,CASSQEWVGLSYEQYF,TGCGCCAGCAGCCAAGAATGGGTCGGCCTCTCCTACGAGCAGTACTTC
TRBJ2-7,few,.,TRBV5-1,CASSLARVSEQYF,TGCGCCAGCAGCTTGGCCCGGGTCTCCGAGCAGTACTTC
TRBJ1-1,many,.,TRBV7-8,CASSLVEKNTEAFF,TGTGCCAGCAGCTTAGTGGAGAAAAACACTGAAGCTTTCTTT
TRBJ1-4,many,.,TRBV6-2/TRBV6-3,CASSYSAGPNEKLFF,TGTGCCAGCAGTTACTCGGCGGGCCCTAATGAAAAACTGTTTTTT
TRBJ2-3,.,TRBD1,TRBV24-1,CATRRQGETDTQYF,TGTGCCACCAGAAGACAGGGAGAGACAGATACGCAGTATTTT
TRBJ2-7,.,TRBD2,TRBV4-1,CASRVAGGAYEQYF,TGCGCCAGCAGGGTAGCGGGAGGGGCCTACGAGCAGTACTTC
TRBJ1-1,many,.,TRBV19,CASSTTGTTEAFF,TGTGCCAGTAGTACCACAGGGACTACTGAAGCTTTCTTT
TRBJ2-7,few,TRBD1,TRBV7-9,CASSLATGQGAKEQYF,TGTGCCAGCAGCTTAGCTACGGGACAGGGGGCGAAGGAGCAGTACTTC
TRBJ2-3,few,TRBD2,TRBV12-3/TRBV12-4,CASSFLAGGIDTQYF,TGTGCCAGCAGTTTTCTAGCGGGAGGGATAGATACGCAGTATTTT
TRBJ2-1,.,.,TRBV9,CASSVAHSGNEQFF,TGTGCCAGCAGCGTGGCTCATAGCGGCAATGAGCAGTTCTTC
TRBJ1-6,.,.,TRBV3-1,CASSQTPGFGSPLHF,TGTGCCAGCAGCCAAACCCCAGGGTTCGGATCACCCCTCCACTTT
TRBJ2-2,many,TRBD2,TRBV28,CASSGDFSGRHTGELFF,TGTGCCAGCAGTGGGGACTTTAGCGGGAGACACACCGGGGAGCTGTTTTTT
TRBJ2-1,many,.,TRBV6-5,CASSYSSTTNEQFF,TGTGCCAGCAGTTACTCGTCCACCACCAATGAGCAGTTCTTC
TRBJ2-7,many,TRBD1,TRBV6-5,CASSYSRQGVYEQYF,TGTGCCAGCAGTTACTCTCGCCAGGGGGTTTACGAGCAGTACTTC
TRBJ1-2,few,.,TRBV14,CASNEGTSYGYTF,TGTGCCAGCAACGAGGGAACAAGCTATGGCTACACCTTC
TRBJ2-3,many,.,TRBV28,CASSLSGSGTDTQYF,TGTGCCAGCAGTTTAAGCGGGTCGGGGACAGATACGCAGTATTTT
TRBJ1-2,many,TRBD1,TRBV7-2,CASSAPGTGGGYTF,TGTGCCAGCAGCGCCCCCGGGACAGGGGGAGGCTACACCTTC
TRBJ2-2,many,TRBD1,TRBV28,CASRTTGGYGELFF,TGTGCCAGCAGGACGACAGGGGGCTACGGGGAGCTGTTTTTT
TRBJ2-3,few,.,TRBV20-1,CSARDSRKVTDTQYF,TGCAGTGCTAGAGATTCCCGAAAGGTCACAGATACGCAGTATTTT
TRBJ2-3,many,TRBD2,TRBV28,CASSSSGSGFHTQYF,TGTGCCAGCAGTTCTAGCGGGAGCGGGTTCCATACGCAGTATTTT
TRBJ2-1,many,TRBD1,TRBV5-1,CASRDPGQNHNEQFF,TGCGCCAGCAGGGATCCGGGACAGAACCACAATGAGCAGTTCTTC
TRBJ2-1,.,TRBD2,TRBV6-1,CATLGASGFHEQFF,TGTGCCACCCTCGGGGCTAGCGGGTTTCATGAGCAGTTCTTC
TRBJ2-3,.,.,TRBV30,CAWSYNTDTQYF,TGTGCCTGGAGCTATAACACAGATACGCAGTATTTT
TRBJ1-3,many,.,TRBV6-2/TRBV6-3,CASSDGPGWNTIYF,TGTGCCAGCAGTGATGGACCGGGGTGGAACACCATATATTTT
TRBJ2-3,many,.,TRBV10-3,CAISLGGADTQYF,TGTGCCATCAGCCTCGGCGGCGCAGATACGCAGTATTTT
TRBJ1-1,.,.,TRBV15,CATSRDRALSTEAFF,TGTGCCACCAGCAGAGATCGGGCCCTGAGTACTGAAGCTTTCTTT
TRBJ2-7,few,.,TRBV30,CAWSVGGVGLYEQYF,TGTGCCTGGAGTGTTGGGGGAGTAGGCCTCTACGAGCAGTACTTC
TRBJ1-5,.,.,TRBV18,CASSLPGVQPQHF,TGTGCCAGCTCACTGCCGGGGGTCCAGCCCCAGCATTTT
TRBJ1-5,few,.,TRBV5-6,CASSSVLEPQHF,TGTGCCAGCAGCTCTGTCCTGGAGCCCCAGCATTTT
TRBJ1-5,many,.,TRBV6-2/TRBV6-3,CASRRTGSYQPQHF,TGTGCCAGCAGACGCACAGGGTCCTATCAGCCCCAGCATTTT
TRBJ2-7,few,.,TRBV27,CASSFGTPLYEQYF,TGTGCCAGCAGTTTTGGGACACCTTTATACGAGCAGTACTTC
TRBJ2-2,many,.,TRBV6-1,CASSPARGRTGELFF,TGTGCCAGCAGTCCCGCCAGGGGACGCACCGGGGAGCTGTTTTTT
TRBJ2-7,many,TRBD2,TRBV24-1,CATSDSGLAENYEQYF,TGTGCCACCAGTGATTCGGGACTAGCGGAGAATTACGAGCAGTACTTC
TRBJ2-7,few,.,TRBV20-1,CSARPNQGTWAEQYF,TGCAGTGCTAGACCCAACCAGGGGACCTGGGCCGAGCAGTACTTC
TRBJ2-3,few,.,TRBV5-1,CASSLLSWAGDTDTQYF,TGCGCCAGCAGCTTGCTTTCGTGGGCAGGGGACACAGATACGCAGTATTTT
TRBJ2-7,few,.,TRBV27,CASSLGESHEQYF,TGTGCCAGCAGTTTGGGAGAGTCCCACGAGCAGTACTTC
TRBJ2-1,many,.,TRBV11-1,CASSLRTAGLRQFF,TGTGCCAGCAGCTTACGGACAGCCGGGTTACGGCAGTTCTTC
TRBJ2-3,.,TRBD1,TRBV11-2,CASTEGTGGARRSLYRTDTQYF,TGTGCCAGCACCGAAGGCACAGGGGGCGCCCGGAGGTCACTATACCGCACAGATACGCAGTATTTT